A single sample is the source of the 10 T cell receptor beta chains below, sequenced in a study of blood T cell repertoires in COVID-19. Assay: immunoSEQ multiplex PCR; the TCRdb copy retains only in-frame clones and omits some. The data contain 50,000 to 85,000 clones, 82% of them singletons. The sample taken for sequencing was peripheral blood. These receptors were obtained from a man aged 55 to 70 with acute or convalescent COVID-19.

This clone was detected only a few times. The CDR3 region is CSARRGQGGEKLFF. CDR3 in DNA: TGCAGCGCCCGAAGGGGACAGGGAGGGGAAAAACTGTTTTTT. V usage is TRBV29-1 and J usage is TRBJ1-4, with TRBD1 matching 9 bases. This CDR3 contains 14 residues. Trimming cost V 7 bases and J 8 bases; bases outside gene matches: 11. Germline CDR1 is SQVTM and CDR2 is ANQGSEA.

The gene calls are TRBV5-4 and TRBJ1-6; D is ambiguous. Trimming pared 0 bases from V and 7 bases from J, leaving 5 bases between. The CDR3 is 13 residues long. From germline, CDR1 is SGHNT and CDR2 YYREEE (reference sequence). The CDR3 is CASSLAVNSPLHF. The CDR3 nucleotides read TGTGCCAGCAGCTTGGCGGTAAATTCACCCCTCCACTTT.

This clone was seen once. The rearrangement links TRBV7-9 to TRBJ2-7; D not resolved. The germline gives CDR1 SEHNR, CDR2 FQNEAQ (reference sequence). V was cut by 0 bases and J by 5 bases, with 8 bases left in between. CDR3 length: 13 amino acids. The CDR3, as DNA: TGTGCCAGCAGCTTAGCCCTTTTTCACGAGCAGTACTTC. Its protein is CASSLALFHEQYF.

The chain recombines TRBV19 with TRBJ2-2; possibly TRBD2 for D (6 bases). CDR1 LNHDA and CDR2 SQIVND come from the germline V gene (reference sequence). Trimming stripped 3 bases from V and 2 bases from J, with 10 bases between. The CDR3 contains 15 residues. CDR3 in amino acids: CASSMEGLNTGELFF. As DNA, the CDR3 is TGTGCCAGTAGTATGGAGGGGCTCAACACCGGGGAGCTGTTTTTT.

The chain links TRBV3-1 (or the pseudogene TRBV3-2) to TRBJ1-1; 10 nucleotides match TRBD1. The CDR3 extends over 14 amino acids. V was clipped by 6 bases and J by 2 bases; unmatched bases: 3. CDR1 and CDR2 (germline): LGHDT, YNNKEL (reference sequence). The CDR3 region is CASRDRGPNTEAFF. The DNA for the CDR3 is TGTGCCAGCAGAGACAGGGGGCCAAACACTGAAGCTTTCTTT.

The gene calls are TRBV11-3 and TRBJ2-7, with 8 nucleotides matching TRBD1. The junction had 6 bases not matched to a gene; V was cut back by 5 bases and J by 6 bases. From germline, CDR1 is SGHNT and CDR2 YENEEA. This CDR3 is built from 13 residues. DNA of the CDR3: TGTGCCAGCAGCCCAGGGGGCCCCGGCGAGCAGTACGTC. This translates into CASSPGGPGEQYV.

V usage is TRBV6-4 and J usage is TRBJ2-2, with a weak D call TRBD1 (5 bases). The germline CDR1 and CDR2 sequences are MRHNA and SNTAGT. The CDR3 has 13 amino acids. Trimming took off 8 bases at V and 0 bases at J, with 7 bases between the two ends. The CDR3 DNA is TGTGCCAGCCAGGGTGCGAACACCGGGGAGCTGTTTTTT. This sequence encodes CASQGANTGELFF.

The chain has TRBV19 and TRBJ1-2, with TRBD1 matching 7 bases. After removal of 3 bases from V and 1 base from J, the junction contained 11 bases not matched to a gene. Germline V gene data show CDR1 as LNHDA and CDR2 as SQIVND (reference sequence). The CDR3 extends over 17 amino acids. The CDR3 region is CASSIGGTALSNYGYTF. The CDR3 DNA reads as TGTGCCAGTAGTATCGGTGGGACAGCACTCAGTAACTATGGCTACACCTTC.

In this sample, this clone turned up once. The chain combines TRBV7-9 with TRBJ1-1, with D unresolved. V lost 6 bases, J lost 1 base, and 12 bases lay in between. The CDR3 runs to 14 residues. The germline CDR1 and CDR2 sequences are SEHNR and FQNEAQ (reference sequence). CDR3 in amino acids: CASSPRGGNTEAFF. The CDR3 DNA sequence: TGTGCCAGCAGTCCACGAGGCGGGAACACTGAAGCTTTCTTT.

In its sample, this clone was seen once. The chain couples TRBV9 to TRBJ2-5, with 14 bases identical to TRBD2. From germline, CDR1 is SGDLS and CDR2 YYNGEE. The CDR3 extends over 18 amino acids. The V and J ends lost 1 base and 3 bases, in that order; junction bases with no gene match: 8. CDR3 in DNA: TGTGCCAGCAGCGTACGTGCGACTAGCGGGGGGGCGGAAGAGACCCAGTACTTC. Its protein is CASSVRATSGGAEETQYF.